This T cell receptor beta chain is from a study of shared clonotypes between healthy human individuals. At the level of the study: The cohort had two women and three men, ages 18 to 49. Per donor, three plates held CD4 naive cells, three held CD4 memory, two held CD8 naive and one held CD8 memory.

Positive CCR7 selection of CD45RO-negative cells yielded the naive CD8 cells, and terminally differentiated effector memory CD45RA+ cells were excluded. In germline, CDR1 is SGHVS, CDR2 FNYEAQ. CDR3 length: 13 amino acids. V was shortened by 6 bases and J by 5 bases, with 14 bases between the two germline ends. The data were produced by immunoSEQ multiplex PCR, yet TCRdb's version contains in-frame clones alone and is incomplete. The table includes some 580,000 clones, nearly 98% detected once. This chain uses TRBV7-6 with TRBJ2-7; D is unresolved. The sequence was obtained from a man under 40 in good health. The sample consisted of naive CD8+ T cells sorted from blood. The CDR3 DNA follows: TGTGCCAGCAGTTCCGAGAACCGGAACGAGCAGTACTTC. It translates to CASSSENRNEQYF.